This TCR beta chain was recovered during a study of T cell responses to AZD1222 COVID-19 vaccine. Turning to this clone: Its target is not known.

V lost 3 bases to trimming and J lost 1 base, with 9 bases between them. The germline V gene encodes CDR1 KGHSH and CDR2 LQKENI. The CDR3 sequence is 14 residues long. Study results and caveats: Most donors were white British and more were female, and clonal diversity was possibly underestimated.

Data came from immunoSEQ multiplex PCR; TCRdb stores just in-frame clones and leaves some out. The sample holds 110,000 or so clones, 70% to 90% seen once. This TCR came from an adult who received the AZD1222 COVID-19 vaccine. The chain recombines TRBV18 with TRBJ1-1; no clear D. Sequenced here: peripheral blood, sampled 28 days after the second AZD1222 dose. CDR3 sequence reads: CASSPPSGNTEAFF. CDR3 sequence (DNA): TGTGCCAGCTCACCTCCTTCAGGGAACACTGAAGCTTTCTTT.